A selection of T cell receptor beta chains follows, all from one sample in a study of T cells in Graves' hyperthyroidism and ophthalmopathy. Each CDR3 protein gets one entry after TCRdb re-called the multiplex PCR reads with MiXCR. The data show about 110,000 distinct CDR3 sequences, about 16% seen once. The sample consisted of blood. These receptors originate from a woman aged 45-60 years with Graves' hyperthyroidism. The CDR3 runs from the conserved cysteine through the conserved F or W. A D gene is named only where the DNA matches it firmly. Size is stated for part of the rows, as once, few or many counts, or as a class when the clone is expanded.

abundance | j_gene | d_gene | v_gene | CDR3aa | CDR3nt
many | TRBJ2-1 | TRBD2 | TRBV27 | CASSDWTSGSYNEQFF | TGTGCCAGCAGTGACTGGACTAGCGGGAGCTACAATGAGCAGTTCTTC
many | TRBJ2-3 | - | TRBV28 | CASRKGAASTDTQYF | TGTGCCAGCAGGAAAGGGGCGGCTAGCACAGATACGCAGTATTTT
- | TRBJ1-2 | TRBD1 | TRBV6-1 | CASSGDGQGVHGYTF | TGTGCCAGCAGTGGGGACGGACAGGGGGTTCACGGCTACACCTTC
many | TRBJ2-1 | TRBD2 | TRBV5-8 | CASSLARAGAPYNEQFF | TGTGCCAGCAGCTTGGCGAGGGCGGGAGCACCGTACAATGAGCAGTTCTTC
many | TRBJ2-3 | - | TRBV20-1 | CSAGSGRLVVDTQYF | TGCAGTGCCGGATCAGGACGGTTAGTGGTAGATACGCAGTATTTT
many | TRBJ2-2 | - | TRBV20-1 | CSAPGPLSTGELFF | TGCAGTGCCCCCGGGCCGCTTAGCACCGGGGAGCTGTTTTTT
many | TRBJ2-5 | TRBD2 | TRBV7-2 | CASSLGTRSGRETQYF | TGTGCCAGCAGCCTCGGGACTAGATCTGGACGGGAGACCCAGTACTTC
many | TRBJ2-1 | - | TRBV7-9 | CASSLVTGEQFF | TGTGCCAGCAGCTTAGTGACCGGGGAGCAGTTCTTC
many | TRBJ1-2 | - | TRBV7-8 | CASSLLGEGGYTF | TGTGCCAGCAGCTTATTAGGGGAGGGAGGCTACACCTTC
- | TRBJ2-1 | - | TRBV2 | CASSENPRPAVSPSGYGSYNEQFF | TGTGCCAGCAGTGAAAATCCTCGCCCTGCCGTCAGCCCCAGCGGATACGGCTCCTACAATGAGCAGTTCTTC
many | TRBJ2-7 | TRBD1 | TRBV6-6 | CASSYTGGAVYEQYF | TGTGCCAGCAGTTACACAGGGGGCGCGGTCTACGAGCAGTACTTC
many | TRBJ2-2 | TRBD2 | TRBV5-1 | CASSLRIAGTNTGELFF | TGCGCCAGCAGCCTCCGGATAGCGGGGACGAACACCGGGGAGCTGTTTTTT
- | TRBJ2-3 | - | TRBV6-1 | CASSPSGGTDTQYF | TGTGCCAGCAGCCCGAGCGGAGGCACAGATACGCAGTATTTT
many | TRBJ1-1 | - | TRBV6-1 | CASSGSTLNTEAFF | TGTGCCAGCAGTGGAAGCACCCTGAACACTGAAGCTTTCTTT
many | TRBJ1-5 | TRBD1 | TRBV4-1 | CASSQEPGQGGNQPQHF | TGCGCCAGCAGCCAAGAGCCGGGACAGGGAGGCAATCAGCCCCAGCATTTT
- | TRBJ1-2 | TRBD1 | TRBV5-1 | CASSLVGTGIGYTF | TGCGCCAGCAGCTTGGTTGGGACAGGGATAGGCTACACCTTC
many | TRBJ2-2 | TRBD1 | TRBV7-3 | CASSLHNPGTVTGELFF | TGTGCCAGCAGCTTACATAATCCCGGGACAGTCACCGGGGAGCTGTTTTTT
many | TRBJ2-7 | - | TRBV7-9 | CASSSTSGTDVHEQYF | TGTGCCAGCAGCTCCACTTCCGGGACCGATGTTCACGAGCAGTACTTC
many | TRBJ1-4 | - | TRBV6-1 | CASSEGTFNEKLFF | TGTGCCAGCAGTGAAGGGACCTTTAATGAAAAACTGTTTTTT
many | TRBJ2-1 | - | TRBV28 | CASRTSSSRGQFF | TGTGCCAGCAGAACTAGCAGCTCGAGGGGGCAGTTCTTC
once | TRBJ2-7 | - | TRBV25-1 | CASSDEGPGYNEQYF | TGTGCCAGCAGTGACGAGGGCCCGGGGTACAATGAGCAGTACTTC
many | TRBJ1-6 | TRBD1 | TRBV6-1 | CASSTRTGFNSPLHF | TGTGCCAGCAGTACCCGGACAGGGTTTAATTCACCCCTCCACTTT
many | TRBJ1-4 | - | TRBV2 | CASSESRVQKLFF | TGTGCCAGCAGTGAGAGCAGGGTCCAGAAACTGTTTTTT
many | TRBJ1-6 | - | TRBV28 | CAITRGSSYNSPLHF | TGTGCCATCACACGAGGGAGCTCCTATAATTCACCCCTCCACTTT
- | TRBJ1-2 | - | TRBV6-2/TRBV6-3 | CASSYSDGVWNYGYTF | TGTGCCAGCAGTTACTCGGACGGGGTTTGGAACTATGGCTACACCTTC
many | TRBJ1-5 | - | TRBV29-1 | CSVVKELNQPQHF | TGCAGCGTTGTGAAGGAGTTAAATCAGCCCCAGCATTTT
- | TRBJ2-2 | TRBD2 | TRBV11-2 | CASSSRLAGEDTGELFF | TGTGCCAGCAGCTCTCGACTAGCGGGAGAAGACACCGGGGAGCTGTTTTTT
many | TRBJ1-1 | - | TRBV5-1 | CASSLATTGSTEAFF | TGCGCCAGCAGCTTGGCCACAACAGGGAGCACTGAAGCTTTCTTT
many | TRBJ1-1 | - | TRBV27 | CASSLGRGNTEAFF | TGTGCCAGCAGTTTAGGCAGGGGGAACACTGAAGCTTTCTTT
few | TRBJ2-3 | TRBD2 | TRBV6-2/TRBV6-3 | CASSYASGGTDTQYF | TGTGCCAGCAGTTATGCTAGCGGGGGCACAGATACGCAGTATTTT
few | TRBJ2-1 | - | TRBV9 | CASSVRLDGDNEQFF | TGTGCCAGCAGCGTAAGGTTAGACGGGGACAATGAGCAGTTCTTC
many | TRBJ1-2 | - | TRBV14 | CASSLIGSNYGYTF | TGTGCCAGCAGTCTGATTGGATCTAACTATGGCTACACCTTC
many | TRBJ2-7 | TRBD2 | TRBV5-1 | CASQIAGEGWQYF | TGCGCCAGCCAGATAGCGGGAGAGGGGTGGCAGTACTTC
many | TRBJ1-4 | - | TRBV28 | CASSTPMVREKLFF | TGTGCCAGCAGTACGCCGATGGTGCGTGAAAAACTGTTTTTT
many | TRBJ2-3 | - | TRBV7-9 | CASRTGVRDTQYF | TGTGCCAGCCGGACGGGAGTAAGAGATACGCAGTATTTT
many | TRBJ2-7 | TRBD2 | TRBV18 | CASSPSLAGYEQYF | TGTGCCAGCTCACCCTCACTAGCGGGATACGAGCAGTACTTC
once | TRBJ2-5 | - | TRBV7-6 | CASSPRTTGETQYF | TGTGCCAGCAGTCCGCGGACAACGGGAGAGACCCAGTACTTC
many | TRBJ2-6 | TRBD2 | TRBV28 | CASSWGLAAGANVLTF | TGTGCCAGCAGTTGGGGACTAGCTGCTGGGGCCAACGTCCTGACTTTC
many | TRBJ2-1 | TRBD2 | TRBV20-1 | CSAPGLAGVNEQFF | TGCAGTGCCCCGGGACTAGCGGGAGTCAATGAGCAGTTCTTC
many | TRBJ2-2 | TRBD2 | TRBV25-1 | CASSPPGGNTGELFF | TGTGCCAGCAGTCCCCCGGGAGGGAACACCGGGGAGCTGTTTTTT
- | TRBJ1-1 | - | TRBV6-2/TRBV6-3 | CASSDLRGNTEAFF | TGTGCCAGCAGTGACCTCAGGGGGAACACTGAAGCTTTCTTT
many | TRBJ1-1 | TRBD1 | TRBV5-1 | CASSQGGRSAEAFF | TGCGCCAGCAGCCAAGGGGGCAGGTCGGCTGAAGCTTTCTTT
many | TRBJ1-2 | TRBD1 | TRBV3-1 | CASSQEPGGIYGYTF | TGTGCCAGCAGCCAAGAGCCAGGGGGCATCTATGGCTACACCTTC
many | TRBJ1-6 | - | TRBV5-1 | CASSFETGSPLHF | TGCGCCAGCAGCTTCGAGACAGGTTCACCCCTCCACTTT
- | TRBJ1-1 | - | TRBV12-3/TRBV12-4 | CASSLWPSNTEAFF | TGTGCCAGCAGTTTATGGCCCTCGAACACTGAAGCTTTCTTT